This entry describes one T cell receptor beta chain. What it binds is not known. These data are taken from a study of T cell responses to AZD1222 COVID-19 vaccine. Study summary: Second doses were pooled across both intervals (about 4 or about 12 weeks). General study points: Nearly half of the spike-specific TCRs reportedly recognize variant regions that carry no mutations. Females made up more of the donors, who were largely white British, and clonal diversity may have come out too low.

The CDR3 is made up of 16 amino acids. Germline trimming cut 4 bases from V and 2 bases from J; bases unmatched to any gene: 10. Germline V gives CDR1 SGHKS, CDR2 YYEKEE (reference sequence). Clones were sequenced by immunoSEQ multiplex PCR, and TCRdb holds only the in-frame ones, with some missing. The profile shows some 180,000 clones, just under 95% of them singletons. The source was peripheral blood, collected on day 0 of AZD1222 vaccination. The sequence came from an adult in good health. The chain joins TRBV5-5 to TRBJ2-7, with TRBD2 matching 9 bases. In DNA, the CDR3 is TGTGCCAGCAGCATTGGGACTAGCCATCTAACCTACGAGCAGTACTTC. This encodes CASSIGTSHLTYEQYF.